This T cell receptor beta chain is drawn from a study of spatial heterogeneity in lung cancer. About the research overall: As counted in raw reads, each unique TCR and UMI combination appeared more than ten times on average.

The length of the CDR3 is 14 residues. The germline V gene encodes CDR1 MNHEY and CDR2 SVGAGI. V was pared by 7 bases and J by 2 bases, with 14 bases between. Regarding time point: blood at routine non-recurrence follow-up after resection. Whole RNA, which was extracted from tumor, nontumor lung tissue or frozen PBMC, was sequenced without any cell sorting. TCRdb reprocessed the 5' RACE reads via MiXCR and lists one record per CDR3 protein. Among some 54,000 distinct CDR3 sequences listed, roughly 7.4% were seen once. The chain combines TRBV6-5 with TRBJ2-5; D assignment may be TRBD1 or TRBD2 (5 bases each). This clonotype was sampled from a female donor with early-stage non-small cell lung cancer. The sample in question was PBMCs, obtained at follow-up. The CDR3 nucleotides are TGTGCCAGCACTCGGGACGGCCGTCAAGAGACCCAGTACTTC. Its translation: CASTRDGRQETQYF.